This entry features one T cell receptor (beta chain) sequence. What it recognizes is unknown. Repertoires were generated with immunoSEQ multiplex PCR, while TCRdb's copy carries only in-frame clones and drops some. Altogether more than 350,000 clones are present, around nine tenths being singletons, with the ten largest covering 12%. Treatment meaning: roughly 18 received Ad26.COV2.S at low or high dose, single or two shots; 5 received placebo; per-sample allocation not given. The study sampled participants on day 63 after the first vaccine or placebo injection. The sample belongs to a study of Ad26.COV2.S vaccination and SARS-CoV-2 variants. As for the study in general: Ad26.COV2.S arm of COV1001 included the donor.

Whole-study findings and limits: Vaccine and placebo groups showed comparable non-spike TCR breadth. Breadth and depth estimates from TCRs may understate total T cell responses.

The sequencing here drew on peripheral blood, taken in a trial of Ad26.COV2.S vaccine versus placebo. The TCR was taken from a person between 18 and 65 years old who received the Ad26.COV2.S COVID-19 vaccine or a placebo.

CDR3 nucleotide sequence: TGTGCCACCAGTGATTCCATCGGTTCAGAGGCTTTCTTT. Its protein product is CATSDSIGSEAFF. V usage is TRBV24-1 and J usage is TRBJ1-1; D unresolved. V lost 2 bases, J lost 11 bases, and 14 bases lay in between. Looked up from germline, CDR1 is KGHDR and CDR2 is SFDVKD. The CDR3 is made up of 13 amino acids.